The 21 T cell receptor beta chains presented below share a single source sample, sequenced in a study of shared T cell receptors in the human thymus. The protocol was immunoSEQ multiplex PCR, while the TCRdb copy is restricted to in-frame clones and leaves out a portion. The repertoire holds approximately 660,000 clones, with 85% to 90% as singletons. This sample was shared with a second study, whose subject was human thymus T cells.

Sequenced sample: thymocytes. The receptors here all came from a boy younger than two with a congenital heart defect.

This clone was counted between two and nine times. The chain combines TRBV14 with TRBJ1-4; TRBD1 matches at 8 bases. From germline, CDR1 is SGHDN and CDR2 FVKESK. The CDR3 is 19 residues long. After removal of 1 base from V and 0 bases from J, the junction contained 10 bases not matched to a gene. CDR3 residues: CASSQAPGDRGATNEKLFF. CDR3 DNA sequence: TGTGCCAGCAGCCAAGCACCGGGCGACAGGGGTGCAACTAATGAAAAACTGTTTTTT.

This clone has a single count. The chain carries TRBV27 and TRBJ2-3; 8 bases line up with TRBD2. The length of the CDR3 is 17 residues. V was clipped by 5 bases and J by 5 bases; unmatched bases: 15. CDR1 and CDR2 from the germline V gene are MNHEY and SMNVEV (reference sequence). The CDR3 reads CASSSVGSGSVLDTQYF. DNA for the CDR3: TGTGCCAGCAGTAGCGTGGGGAGCGGGAGCGTTTTAGATACGCAGTATTTT.

This sequence joins TRBV11-3 and TRBJ2-7, with 8 bases matching TRBD1. The length of the CDR3 is 15 residues. The V gene end was trimmed by 3 bases and the J gene end by 5 bases; junction bases not matched to a gene: 9. Germline V gives CDR1 SGHNT, CDR2 YENEEA. CDR3 amino acids: CASSFQGATPHEQYF. As DNA, the CDR3 is TGTGCCAGCAGCTTTCAGGGGGCTACTCCCCACGAGCAGTACTTC. Variable domain in full (rest from reference TRBV11-3 and TRBJ2-7): EAGVVQSPRYKIIEKKQPVAFWCNPISGHNTLYWYLQNLGQGPELLIRYENEEAVDDSQLPKDRFSAERLKGVDSTLKIQPAELGDSAVYLCASSFQGATPHEQYFGPGTRLTVT.

The chain uses TRBV2 and TRBJ2-1, with 12 nucleotides matching TRBD2. V shed 4 bases, J shed 0 bases, and the junction held 7 bases outside the gene matches. CDR1 is SNHLY and CDR2 is FYNNEI in the germline V gene. CDR3 length equals 18 residues. The CDR3 reads CASSAGEGLAGSYNEQFF. The CDR3 nucleotides are TGTGCCAGCAGTGCGGGGGAGGGACTAGCGGGCTCCTACAATGAGCAGTTCTTC.

This chain links TRBV2 with TRBJ1-2, with D possibly matching TRBD1 (5 bases). V gave up 7 bases and J gave up 4 bases, with 22 bases separating them. This CDR3 has 16 amino acids. Germline V gives CDR1 SNHLY, CDR2 FYNNEI. CDR3 amino acids: CASTPGEPEATYGYTF. The CDR3 bases are TGTGCCAGCACCCCGGGGGAGCCCGAGGCTACCTATGGCTACACCTTC. Looking up the rest from reference TRBV2 and TRBJ1-2 gives the full variable domain: EPEVTQTPSHQVTQMGQEVILRCVPISNHLYFYWYRQILGQKVEFLVSFYNNEISEKSEIFDDQFSVERPDGSNFTLKIRSTKLEDSAMYFCASTPGEPEATYGYTFGSGTRLTVV.

This sequence joins TRBV29-1 and TRBJ1-4; 7 bases map to TRBD1. Germline V CDR1 and CDR2: SQVTM, ANQGSEA. The CDR3 contains 13 residues. The J segment lost 8 bases and the V segment lost 6 bases, leaving 9 bases of the junction unmatched. This CDR3 reads CSVTDRVGEKLFF. CDR3 DNA sequence: TGCAGCGTCACAGACAGGGTGGGAGAAAAACTGTTTTTT.

The V gene is TRBV4-2, the J gene TRBJ2-1, with 12 bases that match TRBD2. CDR3 length equals 18 residues. The V and J ends lost 1 base and 5 bases, in that order; junction bases with no gene match: 9. The germline CDR1 and CDR2 sequences are LGHNA and YNFKEQ. CDR3 loop: CASSQVLAGGPENNEQFF. Here the CDR3 DNA reads TGTGCCAGCAGCCAAGTTCTAGCGGGAGGGCCCGAGAACAATGAGCAGTTCTTC.

The gene calls are TRBV2 and TRBJ2-3, with unresolved D. Trimming removed 8 bases from V and 1 base from J, with 7 bases in between. This CDR3 is built from 12 residues. Germline V gives CDR1 SNHLY, CDR2 FYNNEI. The CDR3 spells CASPNRTDTQYF. CDR3 DNA sequence: TGTGCCAGCCCTAACCGCACAGATACGCAGTATTTT. Full variable domain (remainder filled in from reference TRBV2 and TRBJ2-3): EPEVTQTPSHQVTQMGQEVILRCVPISNHLYFYWYRQILGQKVEFLVSFYNNEISEKSEIFDDQFSVERPDGSNFTLKIRSTKLEDSAMYFCASPNRTDTQYFGPGTRLTVL.

This chain links TRBV5-8 with TRBJ2-7; 8 nucleotides align to TRBD2. This CDR3 contains 17 residues. Trimming removed 4 bases from V and 7 bases from J; junction bases left unmatched: 19. Germline-derived CDR1 and CDR2 are SGHTS and YDEGEE. The CDR3 loop reads CASSLNLPPAGEVEQYF. CDR3 nucleotide sequence: TGTGCCAGCAGCCTAAACTTGCCTCCAGCGGGAGAGGTTGAGCAGTACTTC.

The chain couples TRBV7-2 to TRBJ2-7; 8 positions agree with TRBD2. This CDR3 has 15 residues. V shed 5 bases and J 5 bases; nucleotides not matched to a gene: 11. CDR1 is SGHTA, CDR2 FQGNSA, per germline. CDR3 sequence: CASSPPGGRFNEQYF. The CDR3 bases are TGTGCCAGCAGCCCTCCGGGGGGGCGCTTCAACGAGCAGTACTTC. Full variable domain (outside the CDR3, taken from reference TRBV7-2 and TRBJ2-7): GAGVSQSPSNKVTEKGKDVELRCDPISGHTALYWYRQSLGQGLEFLIYFQGNSAPDKSGLPSDRFSAERTGGSVSTLTIQRTQQEDSAVYLCASSPPGGRFNEQYFGPGTRLTVT.

This chain uses TRBV12-5 with TRBJ2-4; TRBD1 might be the D (6 bases). In germline, CDR1 is LGHNT, CDR2 FRNRAP. V dropped 1 base and J dropped 8 bases, with 12 bases sitting between them. The CDR3 sequence is 14 residues long. The CDR3 is CASGLAGELYIQYF. The CDR3, as DNA: TGTGCTAGTGGTTTGGCAGGGGAATTGTACATTCAGTACTTC. Combining the CDR3 with reference TRBV12-5 and TRBJ2-4 gives the whole variable domain DARVTQTPRHKVTEMGQEVTMRCQPILGHNTVFWYRQTMMQGLELLAYFRNRAPLDDSGMPKDRFSAEMPDATLATLKIQPSEPRDSAVYFCASGLAGELYIQYFGAGTRLSVL.

V usage is TRBV6-1 and J usage is TRBJ2-7, with TRBD1 matching over 7 bases. In germline, CDR1 is MNHNS, CDR2 SASEGT. CDR3 length: 14 amino acids. J was trimmed by 2 bases and V by 7 bases; bases with no gene match: 8. CDR3 sequence reads: CASITGTDPYEQYF. In DNA, the CDR3 is TGTGCCAGCATAACCGGGACAGACCCCTACGAGCAGTACTTC.

The rearrangement uses TRBV6-1 and TRBJ2-3; 14 bases map to TRBD2. The CDR3 consists of 20 residues. The germline V gene encodes CDR1 MNHNS and CDR2 SASEGT. Trimming removed 3 bases from V and 0 bases from J; junction bases left unmatched: 11. CDR3 DNA: TGTGCCAGCAGTGAGGACCAGGGACTAGCGGGAGTAGCTAGCACAGATACGCAGTATTTT. Protein sequence: CASSEDQGLAGVASTDTQYF.

V and J are TRBV27 and TRBJ2-7; the match to TRBD2 covers 8 bases. The junction had 4 bases not matched to a gene; V was cut back by 3 bases and J by 3 bases. CDR1 is MNHEY, CDR2 SMNVEV, per germline (reference sequence). This CDR3 is 14 amino acids long. CDR3 DNA sequence: TGTGCCAGCAGTTTGGGACTAGGGATCTACGAGCAGTACTTC. It translates to CASSLGLGIYEQYF.

The chain links TRBV11-3 to TRBJ2-5; D is unresolved. Germline V lookup: CDR1 SGHNT, CDR2 YENEEA. This CDR3 has 17 amino acids. V gave up 4 bases and J gave up 5 bases, with 23 bases separating them. The CDR3 DNA follows: TGTGCCAGCAGCTCAGAACGAGCGCCGGGTCAGTTGGAGACCCAGTACTTC. Residues: CASSSERAPGQLETQYF.

The gene calls are TRBV28 and TRBJ2-7, with D maybe TRBD1 (6 bases). The CDR3 runs 17 residues. Trimming stripped 6 bases from V and 3 bases from J, with 24 bases between. Germline values: CDR1 MDHEN, CDR2 SYDVKM. The CDR3, as DNA: TGTGCCAGCAGCCCTTTCCGCGTCAGGGGTATAGTCTACGAGCAGTACTTC. Amino acids: CASSPFRVRGIVYEQYF.

This sequence joins TRBV25-1 and TRBJ1-4; 7 bases agree with TRBD1. From germline, CDR1 is MGHDK and CDR2 SYGVNS. The CDR3 runs to 15 residues. V shed 2 bases, J shed 6 bases, and the junction held 6 bases outside the gene matches. CDR3 bases: TGTGCCAGCAGTGAACAGACAGGGAGGCATGAAAAACTGTTTTTT. This encodes CASSEQTGRHEKLFF.

The V call is TRBV5-1, the J call TRBJ2-4; a weak D match, TRBD1 (7 bases). The CDR3 runs 17 residues. V was cut by 4 bases and J by 0 bases, with 17 bases left in between. Germline values: CDR1 SGHRS, CDR2 YFSETQ. CDR3 nucleotides: TGCGCCAGCAGCCTAAGACAGGGAGGCAAAGCCAAAAACATTCAGTACTTC. Its protein product is CASSLRQGGKAKNIQYF.

The rearrangement joins TRBV10-2 to TRBJ2-7; TRBD1 is a possible D gene (7 bases). V was pared by 2 bases and J by 7 bases, with 21 bases between. Germline lookup yields CDR1 WSHSY and CDR2 SAAADI. This CDR3 has 16 residues. CDR3 residues: CASSEVEDGRQGEQYF. The CDR3 DNA reads as TGCGCCAGCAGTGAGGTTGAGGACGGGAGACAGGGAGAGCAGTACTTC.

This clone appeared once. The genes are TRBV9 and TRBJ2-1, with TRBD1 matching over 7 bases. V trimming: 0 bases; J trimming: 4 bases; junction bases outside the gene matches: 7. From germline, CDR1 is SGDLS and CDR2 YYNGEE. The CDR3 is 16 residues long. The CDR3 here is CASSVEGAGWYNEQFF. As DNA, the CDR3 is TGTGCCAGCAGCGTAGAGGGGGCGGGTTGGTACAATGAGCAGTTCTTC.

The V gene is TRBV7-9, the J gene TRBJ2-5; 9 bases map to TRBD1. The V gene's germline CDR1 is SEHNR and CDR2 FQNEAQ (reference sequence). The CDR3 runs 15 residues. Trimming cost V 4 bases and J 2 bases; bases outside gene matches: 5. The CDR3 reads CASSSDRGGQETQYF. DNA of the CDR3: TGTGCCAGCAGCTCGGACAGGGGAGGTCAAGAGACCCAGTACTTC.